These T cell receptor beta chains were read from a single sample in a study of human T cells and chemical hapten exposure. TCRdb re-called the RACE reads with MiXCR, one entry per CDR3 protein. The table includes approximately 52,000 distinct CDR3 sequences, 8.5% to 10% detected once. The sample consisted of whole blood, taken in connection with sensitization to the hapten diphenylcyclopropenone (DPC). The receptors were sampled from a woman aged 25 to 45 with alopecia areata. Some clones in this sample may be carry-over from other donors' samples. CDR3s include the opening cysteine and the closing phenylalanine or tryptophan. A D gene is named only where the DNA matches it firmly. Some rows have no size entry. The others give once, few or many, or a class for an expanded clone.

d_gene	v_gene	abundance	j_gene	CDR3nt	CDR3aa
-	TRBV20-1	many	TRBJ1-1	TGCAGTGCTTCGGGTGGAGGTTTCATTGAAGCTTTCTTT	CSASGGGFIEAFF
-	TRBV4-1	many	TRBJ1-2	TGCGCCAGCAGCCCGGGTGGCAGTAACTATGGCTACACCTTC	CASSPGGSNYGYTF
-	TRBV2	few	TRBJ2-5	TGTGCCAGCAGTGAATCGGCGGGCCAAGAGACCCAGTACTTC	CASSESAGQETQYF
-	TRBV12-3/TRBV12-4	-	TRBJ2-7	TGTGCCAGCAGTTCCAAGGGGGAGACACCCTACGAGCAGTACTTC	CASSSKGETPYEQYF
-	TRBV7-7	many	TRBJ1-3	TGTGCTAGCAGCTTAGCCCGGGACAAGACCATATATTTT	CASSLARDKTIYF
-	TRBV12-3/TRBV12-4	-	TRBJ1-2	TGTGCCAGCAGCAGGGGACTCCTCTATGGCTACACCTTC	CASSRGLLYGYTF
-	TRBV2	many	TRBJ1-4	TGTGCCAGCAACCCCAGAAAGTCAACTAATGAAAAACTGTTTTTT	CASNPRKSTNEKLFF
TRBD2	TRBV6-2/TRBV6-3	many	TRBJ2-5	TGTGCCAGCCTTCCTATAGCGGGGACTGTTGGTGAGACCCAGTACTTC	CASLPIAGTVGETQYF
-	TRBV30	once	TRBJ1-6	TGTGCCTGGAGCGAAGGGTGGTTGCGTAATTCACCCCTCCACTTT	CAWSEGWLRNSPLHF
-	TRBV4-2	many	TRBJ2-5	TGTGCCAGCAGCCACGCTGAAGGGGGAACCCAGTACTTC	CASSHAEGGTQYF
TRBD1	TRBV5-4	-	TRBJ2-7	TGTGCCAGCAGCGAGGGACAGGGGGGCCCCTACGAGCAGTACTTC	CASSEGQGGPYEQYF
-	TRBV4-3	-	TRBJ1-1	TGCGCCAGCAGCCAAGAAGCGGACACTGAAGCTTTCTTT	CASSQEADTEAFF
TRBD2	TRBV7-2	few	TRBJ2-7	TGTGCCAGCATGGGACCGCGAGCGGGGGTCTCAGGAAACGAGCAGTACTTC	CASMGPRAGVSGNEQYF
-	TRBV12-3/TRBV12-4	many	TRBJ1-4	TGTGCCAGCAGTTTGGAGGGGGTTTATAGAAAACTGTTTTTT	CASSLEGVYRKLFF
TRBD1	TRBV28	few	TRBJ2-7	TGTGCCAGCAGTTCTCCAGGGGACAGCCCCTACGAGCAGTACTTC	CASSSPGDSPYEQYF
TRBD1	TRBV28	many	TRBJ1-2	TGTGCCAGCAGTTCGCCGAGTACAGGGGTGTCAACCGTCTTCAATGGCTACACCTTC	CASSSPSTGVSTVFNGYTF
-	TRBV6-6	few	TRBJ2-7	TGTGCCAGCAGTTCACAGGGCCCCAGCTCCTACGAGCAGTACTTC	CASSSQGPSSYEQYF
TRBD1	TRBV6-6	-	TRBJ1-5	TGTGCCAGCAGAAAGACAGGGGGACGGGATCAGCCCCAGCATTTT	CASRKTGGRDQPQHF
TRBD2	TRBV7-2	few	TRBJ2-2	TGTGCCAGCAGCTCGACTAGCGGGGGGGCCGGGGAGCTGTTTTTT	CASSSTSGGAGELFF
-	TRBV7-2	-	TRBJ2-1	TGTGCCAGCAGCTTAGTCGGGGGCTACTCCTACAATGAGCAGTTCTTC	CASSLVGGYSYNEQFF
-	TRBV20-1	-	TRBJ2-3	TGCAGTGCTACCCCAGATACGCAGTATTTT	CSATPDTQYF
-	TRBV7-9	-	TRBJ1-2	TGTGCCAGCAGCTTAGCGGCCAGCAACTATGGCTACACCTTC	CASSLAASNYGYTF
-	TRBV7-2	-	TRBJ2-7	TGTGCCAGCAGCCCCGGGGCCTTAACCGGGGAGCAGTACTTC	CASSPGALTGEQYF
-	TRBV7-9	-	TRBJ2-4	TGTGCCAGCAGCTTAGCGAGATGGAACATTCAGTACTTC	CASSLARWNIQYF
-	TRBV5-6	-	TRBJ2-6	TGTGCCAGCAGCCACGCCGGTAGCGGGGCCAACGTCCTGACTTTC	CASSHAGSGANVLTF
TRBD1	TRBV12-3/TRBV12-4	-	TRBJ1-1	TGTGCCAGCCCCTTGGTGACAGGGGGCGAAGCTTTCTTT	CASPLVTGGEAFF
TRBD2	TRBV28	few	TRBJ2-2	TGTGCCAGCAGTTTGGCGGGACTAGCAGCCGGGGAGCTGTTTTTT	CASSLAGLAAGELFF
TRBD2	TRBV20-1	many	TRBJ2-3	TGCAGTGCTAGAGTCTGGGCGGGGGGCAAGGTAGATACGCAGTATTTT	CSARVWAGGKVDTQYF
-	TRBV4-3	few	TRBJ2-5	TGCGCCAGCAGCCAAGATTGGTGGGAGACCCAGTACTTC	CASSQDWWETQYF
-	TRBV3-1	few	TRBJ1-1	TGTGCCAGCAGCCAAGGGGACTGTGGGGAAGCTTTCTTT	CASSQGDCGEAFF
-	TRBV3-1	-	TRBJ2-5	TGTGCCAGCAGCCCCCGTACTCCCAACGCTGGCGAGACCCAGTACTTC	CASSPRTPNAGETQYF
-	TRBV7-8	many	TRBJ1-2	TGTGCCAGCAGCTTAGATCGTGGTTGGAGTGCGGGCTACACCTTC	CASSLDRGWSAGYTF
-	TRBV5-1	many	TRBJ1-1	TGCGCCAGCAAAAGCATAGGACTGAACACTGAAGCTTTCTTT	CASKSIGLNTEAFF
-	TRBV12-3/TRBV12-4	many	TRBJ1-2	TGTGCCAGCAGCGAGACAGGAGAAAACTATGGCTACACCTTC	CASSETGENYGYTF
-	TRBV4-3	few	TRBJ2-1	TGCGCCAGCAGCCAAGCCAATAGGGCGTTTGGAGATAACAATGAGCAGTTCTTC	CASSQANRAFGDNNEQFF
TRBD1	TRBV2	-	TRBJ1-1	TGTGCCAGCAGTGAAGGGGTGTGGGACAGGGGCGGCGGACGGCCGCCGTTCACTGAAGCTTTCTTT	CASSEGVWDRGGGRPPFTEAFF
-	TRBV3-1	few	TRBJ1-1	TGTGCCAGCAGCCAAGATGTTCGGTCTGAAGCTTTCTTT	CASSQDVRSEAFF